This T cell receptor (beta chain) originates from a study of T cell repertoires in cytomegalovirus infection. Turning to the study itself: Public TCR beta signatures indicated both CMV infection and matching HLA type. General study results and limits: Carriage of CMV together with the relevant HLA was identifiable through cumulative public TCR beta family frequency. The ex vivo response was dominated by HLA-C-restricted CMV-specific TCR beta clonotypes.

This clonotype was seen repeatedly, ten times or more. Its antigen remains unknown. The germline V gene has CDR1 SQVTM and CDR2 ANQGSEA. The length of the CDR3 is 13 residues. V shed 6 bases and J 0 bases; nucleotides not matched to a gene: 4. TCRdb ran MiXCR on the reads and lists one entry per CDR3 protein. The sample has about 300,000 distinct CDR3 sequences; 8% to 10% are singletons. The receptor's source is a human donor in good health (CMV status not recorded). Some clones in this sample may be carry-over from other donors' samples. Source material: PBMCs. The rearrangement links TRBV29-1 to TRBJ1-2, with 7 bases lining up with TRBD1. In DNA form, the CDR3 reads TGCAGCGTCGGGACAGTCGCTAACTATGGCTACACCTTC. Translated: CSVGTVANYGYTF.